What follows is one T cell receptor (beta chain) and its context. Its antigen is as yet unknown. At one of its ends the junction is not consistent with the germline gene, which may arise from a read error. CDR3 length: 15 residues. Germline CDR1 and CDR2: DFQATT and SNEGSKA (reference sequence). In the original processing: A classifier for distant metastasis in papillary thyroid cancer was constructed using CDR3 differences observed across clinicopathological groups. Using MiXCR, TCRdb reanalyzed the PCR reads. What appears here as the V and J calls and clone size reflects TCRdb's work, not the paper's. The sample yields roughly 25,000 clones, 20% to 30% seen once. This record belongs to a study of metastatic and nonmetastatic thyroid tumors. Across the whole study: Comparison of repertoires was carried out across blood and tumor or nodule tissue from malignant and benign thyroid patients. The study, taken as a whole, reports: The study reportedly found significantly higher TCR beta diversity in malignant thyroid tumors than benign nodules, in blood and tumor.

The entire patient cohort was treatment-naive prior to thyroid surgery. The V gene is TRBV20-1, the J gene TRBJ2-3, with D perhaps matching TRBD1 (7 bases). The sequence derives from a male donor with papillary thyroid cancer or a benign thyroid nodule (not recorded which). Some clones in this sample may be carry-over from other donors' samples. The specimen was tumor tissue. This CDR3 is CSASSTRGTEDTQYF. Here the CDR3 DNA reads TGCAGCGCTAGTTCGACTAGGGGGACAGAGGATACGCAGTATTTT.